This TCR beta chain was retrieved from a study of blood T cell repertoires in COVID-19. The overall study: Acute and convalescent COVID-19 samples came from the United States, Italy and Spain.

One Seattle source followed patients from active infection through their disease course. Method: immunoSEQ multiplex PCR; TCRdb's copy keeps in-frame clones and lacks some. The repertoire consists of about 89,000 clones, with around 75% occurring once and the leading ten covering over 5.5%. CDR3 size: 16 residues. In germline, CDR1 is LNHNV, CDR2 YYDKDF (reference sequence). Trimming removed 0 bases from V and 0 bases from J, with 9 bases in between. The chain employs TRBV15 and TRBJ2-1; D is possibly TRBD2 (6 bases). The clonotype comes from a man between 70 and 80 years old with COVID-19, enrolled during active disease. Sequenced sample: peripheral blood. This chain's CDR3 is CATSRDRGSSYNEQFF. The CDR3 region has the DNA TGTGCCACCAGCAGAGATCGGGGGAGCTCCTACAATGAGCAGTTCTTC.